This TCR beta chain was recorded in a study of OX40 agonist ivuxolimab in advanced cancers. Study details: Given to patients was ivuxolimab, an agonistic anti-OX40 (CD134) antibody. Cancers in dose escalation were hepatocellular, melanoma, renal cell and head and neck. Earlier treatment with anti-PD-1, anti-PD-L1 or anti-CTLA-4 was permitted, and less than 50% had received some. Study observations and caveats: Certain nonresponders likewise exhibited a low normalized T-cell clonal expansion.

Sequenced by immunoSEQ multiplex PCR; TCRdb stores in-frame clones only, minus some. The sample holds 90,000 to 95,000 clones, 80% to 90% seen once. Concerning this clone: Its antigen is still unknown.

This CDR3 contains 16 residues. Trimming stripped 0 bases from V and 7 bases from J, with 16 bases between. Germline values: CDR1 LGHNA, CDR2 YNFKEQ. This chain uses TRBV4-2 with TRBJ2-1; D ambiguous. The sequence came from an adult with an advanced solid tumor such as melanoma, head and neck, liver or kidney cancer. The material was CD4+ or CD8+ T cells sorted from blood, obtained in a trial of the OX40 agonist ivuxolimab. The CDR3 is CASSQDLQVSGNEQFF. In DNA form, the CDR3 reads TGTGCCAGCAGCCAAGATCTTCAGGTGTCAGGTAATGAGCAGTTCTTC.